Described below is a single T cell receptor beta chain sequence and its context. Its antigen is not known. A much larger clone lies a single base off, so this may be a read error. These data originate in a study of tumor-infiltrating lymphocytes in primary liver carcinoma. Study-level results: Tumor region pairs overlapped more than did tumor-adjacent and tumor-blood pairs. Roughly 7.5-24% of top clones, and no more, occurred in all five tumor regions.

This CDR3 has 14 residues. The V and J ends lost 1 base and 7 bases respectively, with 15 bases between them. Per the germline V gene, CDR1 is SGHRS and CDR2 is YFSETQ. The source material, about 19-30 mg of unsorted bulk tissue, was used to co-extract RNA and DNA. With a constant-region primer, TCR beta cDNA was made from 450 to 550 ng of total RNA. Amplification in three nested multiplex PCR rounds with slightly modified ARM-PCR gave rise to TCR beta libraries. TRBV1-TRBV30 forward primers and a C-beta reverse primer were used in the first two PCR rounds, which each ran for about 10 cycles. TCRdb analysed the multiplex PCR reads with MiXCR anew, one entry per CDR3 protein. Of about 84,000 distinct CDR3 sequences listed, approximately 77% are singletons.

This chain connects TRBV5-1 to TRBJ2-7, with a weak D call TRBD1 (5 bases). The sequenced sample was liver tumor tissue from sampling region 1. The subset here: tumor region T1, superior pole. The receptor was derived from a man aged 40-50 years with primary liver carcinoma and hepatitis B virus infection. In nucleotides, the CDR3 is TGCGCCAGCAGCTTGACGTGGGGCTCTGGGGAGCAGTACTTC. Protein: CASSLTWGSGEQYF.